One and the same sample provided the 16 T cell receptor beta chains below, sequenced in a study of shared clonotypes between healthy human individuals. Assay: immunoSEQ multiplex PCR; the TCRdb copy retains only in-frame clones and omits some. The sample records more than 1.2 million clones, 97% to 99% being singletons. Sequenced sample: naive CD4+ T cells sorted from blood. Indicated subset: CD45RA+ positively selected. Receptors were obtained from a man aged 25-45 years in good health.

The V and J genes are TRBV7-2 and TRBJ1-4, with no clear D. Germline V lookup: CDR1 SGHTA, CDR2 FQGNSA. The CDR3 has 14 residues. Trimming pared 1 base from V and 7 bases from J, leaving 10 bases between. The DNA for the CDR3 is TGTGCCAGCAGCTTAGGCGTACAAAGTGAAAAACTGTTTTTT. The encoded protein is CASSLGVQSEKLFF. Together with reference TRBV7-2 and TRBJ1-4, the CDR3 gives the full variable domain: GAGVSQSPSNKVTEKGKDVELRCDPISGHTALYWYRQSLGQGLEFLIYFQGNSAPDKSGLPSDRFSAERTGGSVSTLTIQRTQQEDSAVYLCASSLGVQSEKLFFGSGTQLSVL.

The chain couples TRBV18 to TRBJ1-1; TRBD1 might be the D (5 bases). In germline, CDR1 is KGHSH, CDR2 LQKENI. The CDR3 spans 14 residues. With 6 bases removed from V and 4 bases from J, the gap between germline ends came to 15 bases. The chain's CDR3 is CASSVIGAGTEAFF. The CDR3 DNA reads TGTGCCAGCTCGGTCATTGGGGCCGGCACTGAAGCTTTCTTT.

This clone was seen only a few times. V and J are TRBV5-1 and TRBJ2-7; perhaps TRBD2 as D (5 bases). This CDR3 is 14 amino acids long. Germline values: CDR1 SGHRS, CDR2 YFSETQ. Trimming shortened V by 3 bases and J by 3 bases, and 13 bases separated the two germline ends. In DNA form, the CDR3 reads TGCGCCAGCAGCTCCCATCCGGGGAGCTACGAGCAGTACTTC. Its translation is CASSSHPGSYEQYF.

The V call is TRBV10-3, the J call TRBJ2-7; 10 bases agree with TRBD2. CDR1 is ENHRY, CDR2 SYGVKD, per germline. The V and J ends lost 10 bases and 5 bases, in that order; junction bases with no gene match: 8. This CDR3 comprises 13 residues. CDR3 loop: CANKREGLNEQYF. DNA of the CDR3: TGTGCCAACAAGCGGGAGGGCCTCAACGAGCAGTACTTC.

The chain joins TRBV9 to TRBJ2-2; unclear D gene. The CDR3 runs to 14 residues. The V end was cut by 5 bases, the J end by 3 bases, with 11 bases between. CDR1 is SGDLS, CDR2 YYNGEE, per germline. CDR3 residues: CASRNEPYTGELFF. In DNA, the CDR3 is TGTGCCAGCAGGAACGAGCCGTACACCGGGGAGCTGTTTTTT.

The CDR3 is CASSPRAENNQPQHF. CDR3 in DNA: TGTGCCAGCTCACCACGGGCGGAGAACAATCAGCCCCAGCATTTT. This chain uses TRBV18 with TRBJ1-5; D is ambiguous. This CDR3 contains 15 residues. Trimming shortened V by 1 base and J by 3 bases, and 10 bases separated the two germline ends. CDR1 and CDR2 (germline): KGHSH, LQKENI.

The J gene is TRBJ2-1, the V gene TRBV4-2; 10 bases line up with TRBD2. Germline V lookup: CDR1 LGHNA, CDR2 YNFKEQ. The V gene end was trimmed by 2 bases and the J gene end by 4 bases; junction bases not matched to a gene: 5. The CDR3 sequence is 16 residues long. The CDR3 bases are TGTGCCAGCAGCCAAAGGGTACTAGCGGGATACAATGAGCAGTTCTTC. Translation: CASSQRVLAGYNEQFF.

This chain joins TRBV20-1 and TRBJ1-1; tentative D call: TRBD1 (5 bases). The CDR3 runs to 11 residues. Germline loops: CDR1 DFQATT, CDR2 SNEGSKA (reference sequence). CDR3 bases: TGCACAGGGTCGAGGGACACTGAAGCTTTCTTT. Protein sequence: CTGSRDTEAFF.

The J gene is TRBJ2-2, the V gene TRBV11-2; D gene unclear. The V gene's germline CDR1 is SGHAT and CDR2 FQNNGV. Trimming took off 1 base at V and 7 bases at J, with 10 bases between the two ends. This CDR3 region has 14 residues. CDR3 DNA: TGTGCCAGCAGCTTAGTCAGTCCCCACGGGGAGCTGTTTTTT. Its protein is CASSLVSPHGELFF.

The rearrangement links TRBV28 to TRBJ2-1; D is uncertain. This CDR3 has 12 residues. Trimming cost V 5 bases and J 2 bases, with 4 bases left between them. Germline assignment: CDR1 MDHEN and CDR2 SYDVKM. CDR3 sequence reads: CASSVAYNEQFF. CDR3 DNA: TGTGCCAGCAGTGTAGCCTACAATGAGCAGTTCTTC.

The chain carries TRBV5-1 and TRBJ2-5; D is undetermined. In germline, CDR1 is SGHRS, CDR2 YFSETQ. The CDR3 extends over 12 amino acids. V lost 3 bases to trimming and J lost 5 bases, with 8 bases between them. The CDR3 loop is CASSYSAETQYF. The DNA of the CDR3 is TGCGCCAGCAGCTACTCAGCGGAGACCCAGTACTTC.

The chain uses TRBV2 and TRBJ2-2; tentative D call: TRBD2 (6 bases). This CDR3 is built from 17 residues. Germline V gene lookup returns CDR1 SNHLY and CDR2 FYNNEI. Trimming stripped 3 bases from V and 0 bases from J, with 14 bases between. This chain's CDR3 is CASSEIGGTANTGELFF. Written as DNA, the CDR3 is TGTGCCAGCAGTGAGATCGGCGGGACCGCGAACACCGGGGAGCTGTTTTTT.

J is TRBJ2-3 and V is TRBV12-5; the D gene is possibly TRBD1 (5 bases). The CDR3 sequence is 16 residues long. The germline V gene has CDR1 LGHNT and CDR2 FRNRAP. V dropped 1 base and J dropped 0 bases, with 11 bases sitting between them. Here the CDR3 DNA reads TGTGCTAGTGGTTTGGGGACACGCTCTAGCACAGATACGCAGTATTTT. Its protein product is CASGLGTRSSTDTQYF.

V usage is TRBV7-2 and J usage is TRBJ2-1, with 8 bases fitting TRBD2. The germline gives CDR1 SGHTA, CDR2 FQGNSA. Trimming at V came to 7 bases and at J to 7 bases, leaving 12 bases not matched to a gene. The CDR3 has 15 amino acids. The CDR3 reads CASIRRREDWNEQFF. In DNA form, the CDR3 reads TGTGCCAGCATCCGAAGGCGGGAGGACTGGAATGAGCAGTTCTTC.

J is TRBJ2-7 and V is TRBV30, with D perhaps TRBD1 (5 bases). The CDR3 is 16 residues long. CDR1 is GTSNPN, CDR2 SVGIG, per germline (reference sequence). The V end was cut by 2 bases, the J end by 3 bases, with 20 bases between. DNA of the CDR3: TGTGCCTGGAGTACCCTAGGGGTGCAGGATTACTACGAGCAGTACTTC. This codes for CAWSTLGVQDYYEQYF.

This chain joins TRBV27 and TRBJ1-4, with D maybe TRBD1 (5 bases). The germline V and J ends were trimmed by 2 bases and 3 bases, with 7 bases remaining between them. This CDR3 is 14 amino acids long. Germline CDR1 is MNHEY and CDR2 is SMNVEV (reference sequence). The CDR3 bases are TGTGCCAGCAGTTTAGTGGGGGCTAATGAAAAACTGTTTTTT. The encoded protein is CASSLVGANEKLFF. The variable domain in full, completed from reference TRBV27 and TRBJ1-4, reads EAQVTQNPRYLITVTGKKLTVTCSQNMNHEYMSWYRQDPGLGLRQIYYSMNVEVTDKGDVPEGYKVSRKEKRNFPLILESPSPNQTSLYFCASSLVGANEKLFFGSGTQLSVL.